Listed here are 25 T cell receptor beta chains from one sample, sequenced in a study of OX40 agonist ivuxolimab in advanced cancers. Assay used: immunoSEQ multiplex PCR; TCRdb lists only in-frame clones, some missing. The table shows 7,000 to 9,500 clones, with 88% occurring only once. Source: CD4+ or CD8+ T cells sorted from blood, taken in a trial of the OX40 agonist ivuxolimab. These receptors came from an adult with an advanced solid tumor such as melanoma, head and neck, liver or kidney cancer.

The genes are TRBV11-2 and TRBJ2-7; D gene ambiguous. V lost 1 base to trimming and J lost 2 bases, with 0 bases between them. This CDR3 contains 11 residues. CDR1 and CDR2 (germline): SGHAT, FQNNGV. The CDR3 reads CASSLAYEQYF. The DNA of the CDR3 is TGTGCCAGCAGCTTAGCCTACGAGCAGTACTTC. The variable domain in full, with the rest retrieved from reference TRBV11-2 and TRBJ2-7, is EAGVAQSPRYKIIEKRQSVAFWCNPISGHATLYWYQQILGQGPKLLIQFQNNGVVDDSQLPKDRFSAERLKGVDSTLKIQPAKLEDSAVYLCASSLAYEQYFGPGTRLTVT.

The chain combines TRBV5-1 with TRBJ1-1; possible D gene TRBD1, 5 bases. The CDR3 totals 13 residues. CDR1 is SGHRS and CDR2 is YFSETQ in the germline V gene. Trimming cost V 4 bases and J 1 base, with 8 bases left between them. This CDR3 is CASSETGNTEAFF. In nucleotides, the CDR3 is TGCGCCAGCAGCGAAACAGGGAACACTGAAGCTTTCTTT.

This clone was recorded a few times. The CDR3: CASTPGQGLSGYTF. The CDR3 DNA sequence: TGTGCCAGCACCCCGGGACAGGGTTTGTCTGGCTACACCTTC. This chain connects TRBV6-5 to TRBJ1-2; 9 bases are a match to TRBD1. This CDR3 has 14 amino acids. Trimming removed 7 bases from V and 7 bases from J; junction bases left unmatched: 10. Germline V gene lookup returns CDR1 MNHEY and CDR2 SVGAGI.

The CDR3 coding sequence is TGCGCCAGCAGCCCGAGGGGGGATGGAAACACCATATATTTT. Translation gives CASSPRGDGNTIYF. The genes are TRBV5-1 and TRBJ1-3, with D maybe TRBD1 (6 bases). V was cut by 4 bases and J by 3 bases, with 11 bases left in between. There are 14 residues in the CDR3. The germline CDR1 and CDR2 sequences are SGHRS and YFSETQ.

V and J are TRBV27 and TRBJ2-7; D not certain. Trimming stripped 4 bases from V and 2 bases from J, with 12 bases between. This CDR3 contains 14 residues. CDR1 and CDR2 (germline): MNHEY, SMNVEV (reference sequence). The CDR3, as DNA: TGTGCCAGCAGTTACGCATTAGGGCCCTACGAGCAGTACTTC. Its protein is CASSYALGPYEQYF.

The chain has TRBV7-9 and TRBJ2-1; D is unclear. The CDR3 consists of 15 residues. V was pared by 1 base and J by 4 bases, with 11 bases between. Germline CDR1 reads SEHNR; CDR2 reads FQNEAQ (reference sequence). The chain's CDR3 is CASSLVAAIYNEQFF. DNA of the CDR3: TGTGCCAGCAGCTTAGTTGCGGCGATATACAATGAGCAGTTCTTC.

The chain is built from TRBV5-6 and TRBJ2-1, with D possibly being TRBD1 or TRBD2 (5 bases each). Germline V gives CDR1 SGHDT, CDR2 YYEEEE. This CDR3 spans 12 amino acids. V was clipped by 4 bases and J by 12 bases, with 14 bases between them. The CDR3 bases are TGTGCCAGCAGCCCCGGGACCCTGTGGCAGTTCTTC. This codes for CASSPGTLWQFF.

The V call is TRBV10-1, the J call TRBJ2-6; no reliable D call. The V gene lost 3 bases and the J gene lost 0 bases, with 3 bases spanning the gap. The length of the CDR3 is 14 residues. Germline assignment: CDR1 WNHNN and CDR2 SYGVQD (reference sequence). The CDR3 protein is CASSDDSGANVLTF. The CDR3 DNA reads TGCGCCAGCAGTGATGACTCTGGGGCCAACGTCCTGACTTTC.

The chain combines TRBV6-5 with TRBJ1-1; D unresolved. The CDR3 runs 13 residues. Trimming pared 5 bases from V and 3 bases from J, leaving 10 bases between. Looked up from germline, CDR1 is MNHEY and CDR2 is SVGAGI. CDR3 DNA sequence: TGTGCCAGCAGTGGCCGGGGATACACTGAAGCTTTCTTT. Translation gives CASSGRGYTEAFF.

This chain joins TRBV18 and TRBJ2-7, with 8 bases that match TRBD1. J lost 0 bases, V lost 3 bases, and 7 bases had no gene match. The germline gives CDR1 KGHSH, CDR2 LQKENI. There are 16 residues in the CDR3. CDR3 protein: CASSPRPTGGSYEQYF. For the CDR3, the DNA is TGTGCCAGCTCACCCCGCCCCACAGGGGGCTCCTACGAGCAGTACTTC.

This chain uses TRBV7-8 with TRBJ1-1; possibly TRBD1 for D (6 bases). The V gene's germline CDR1 is SGHVS and CDR2 FQNEAQ. This CDR3 comprises 13 residues. The V and J ends lost 2 bases and 7 bases respectively, with 11 bases between them. The CDR3 here is CASSLSTGREAFF. The CDR3 coding sequence is TGTGCCAGCAGCTTATCTACAGGGCGTGAAGCTTTCTTT.

The CDR3: CATSAGLTESDNEQFF. The DNA for the CDR3 is TGTGCCACCAGCGCCGGGCTCACGGAATCCGACAATGAGCAGTTCTTC. The J gene is TRBJ2-1, the V gene TRBV15; D gene uncertain. Trimming shortened V by 5 bases and J by 5 bases, and 19 bases separated the two germline ends. The CDR3 runs to 16 residues. Germline CDR1 is LNHNV and CDR2 is YYDKDF (reference sequence).

The chain is built from TRBV15 and TRBJ2-5; TRBD2 aligns across 13 bases. CDR1 is LNHNV, CDR2 YYDKDF, per germline (reference sequence). The CDR3 covers 17 residues. V gave up 0 bases and J gave up 2 bases; unmatched junction bases: 3. CDR3 in DNA: TGTGCCACCAGCAGAGAAAAGGGACTAGCGGGGCAAGAGACCCAGTACTTC. Translating gives CATSREKGLAGQETQYF.

This clone was seen once. The gene calls are TRBV10-1 and TRBJ2-3; D remains ambiguous. Germline V gene data show CDR1 as WNHNN and CDR2 as SYGVQD (reference sequence). Deletions cut 4 bases from V and 1 base from J, with 12 bases between. CDR3 size: 15 residues. This CDR3 is CASSGTGLGTDTQYF. The DNA for the CDR3 is TGCGCCAGCAGTGGCACCGGTTTGGGCACAGATACGCAGTATTTT.

The chain links TRBV7-6 to TRBJ1-5; D is possibly TRBD1 (5 bases). The CDR3 extends over 13 amino acids. Germline V CDR1 and CDR2: SGHVS, FNYEAQ. The V gene lost 3 bases and the J gene lost 7 bases, with 10 bases spanning the gap. The CDR3 spells CASSLQGAQPQHF. DNA of the CDR3: TGTGCCAGCAGCTTGCAAGGGGCCCAGCCCCAGCATTTT.

The genes are TRBV5-1 and TRBJ1-3; D may be TRBD1 (5 bases). This CDR3 spans 17 amino acids. Germline V CDR1 and CDR2: SGHRS, YFSETQ. V was shortened by 1 base and J by 2 bases, with 16 bases between the two germline ends. CDR3 DNA sequence: TGCGCCAGCAGCTTGACTTCAGGGTCTAGCGCTGGAAACACCATATATTTT. Its translation: CASSLTSGSSAGNTIYF.

The chain couples TRBV27 to TRBJ2-7, with 11 bases aligning to TRBD2. CDR1 MNHEY and CDR2 SMNVEV come from the germline V gene (reference sequence). The junction had 6 bases not matched to a gene; V was cut back by 6 bases and J by 2 bases. CDR3 length: 15 residues. CDR3 DNA: TGTGCCAGCAGGACTATAGCGGGGGGGACCTACGAGCAGTACTTC. Protein sequence: CASRTIAGGTYEQYF.

V and J are TRBV5-4 and TRBJ1-3; tentative D call: TRBD1 (5 bases). Deletions cut 4 bases from V and 13 bases from J, with 12 bases between. This CDR3 has 11 residues. Germline CDR1 SGHNT, CDR2 YYREEE (reference sequence). CDR3 loop: CASSGGGPIYF. CDR3 coding DNA: TGTGCCAGCAGCGGGGGTGGGCCTATATATTTT.

V is TRBV6-5 and J is TRBJ2-5, with D possibly called TRBD1 or TRBD2 (6 bases each). V gave up 3 bases and J gave up 5 bases, with 10 bases separating them. The CDR3 has 13 amino acids. Looked up from germline, CDR1 is MNHEY and CDR2 is SVGAGI. In DNA, the CDR3 is TGTGCCAGCAGTTATGGGGGGCTCGAGACCCAGTACTTC. It yields the protein CASSYGGLETQYF.

The genes are TRBV7-2 and TRBJ2-7; no definite D call. The germline V gene encodes CDR1 SGHTA and CDR2 FQGNSA. This CDR3 contains 15 residues. The V end was cut by 1 base, the J end by 5 bases, with 15 bases between. This CDR3 reads CASSLGGSILHEQYF. CDR3 DNA sequence: TGTGCCAGCAGCTTAGGAGGCAGCATTCTACACGAGCAGTACTTC. The full variable domain, rest sourced from reference TRBV7-2 and TRBJ2-7, is GAGVSQSPSNKVTEKGKDVELRCDPISGHTALYWYRQSLGQGLEFLIYFQGNSAPDKSGLPSDRFSAERTGGSVSTLTIQRTQQEDSAVYLCASSLGGSILHEQYFGPGTRLTVT.

The chain employs TRBV6-6 and TRBJ2-3; 9 positions match TRBD1. The germline CDR1 and CDR2 sequences are MNHNY and SVGAGI (reference sequence). V dropped 5 bases and J dropped 2; count of bases not matched to a gene: 8. There are 16 residues in the CDR3. The CDR3 coding sequence is TGTGCCAGCAGTACTGGACAGGGGAGTATCACAGATACGCAGTATTTT. Its protein product is CASSTGQGSITDTQYF.

This rearrangement joins TRBV5-6 to TRBJ2-7, with D tentatively TRBD1 (6 bases). The germline V gene has CDR1 SGHDT and CDR2 YYEEEE. V lost 4 bases, J lost 8 bases, and 13 bases lay in between. This CDR3 has 12 amino acids. The CDR3 bases are TGTGCCAGCAGCACCCTACAGGGTAAGCAGTACTTC. Protein: CASSTLQGKQYF.

This clone occurred once. The J gene is TRBJ2-1, the V gene TRBV9; D remains unclear. Per the germline V gene, CDR1 is SGDLS and CDR2 is YYNGEE. Trimming removed 3 bases from V and 10 bases from J, with 17 bases in between. The CDR3 runs 14 residues. The CDR3 DNA reads as TGTGCCAGCAGCGCATCAATAGACCGCTCGGAGCAGTTCTTC. Amino acid sequence: CASSASIDRSEQFF.

By share, this clone ranks as medium-sized. V gene TRBV7-3 combines with J gene TRBJ1-2; D remains ambiguous. Germline values: CDR1 SGHTA, CDR2 FQGTGA. This CDR3 has 16 amino acids. Trimming pared 1 base from V and 6 bases from J, leaving 18 bases between. This CDR3 is CASSLIPRERGDGYTF. The DNA of the CDR3 is TGTGCCAGCAGCTTAATTCCGCGGGAACGCGGCGATGGCTACACCTTC.

The chain carries TRBV28 and TRBJ1-5; 9 nucleotides match TRBD1. Germline CDR1 and CDR2: MDHEN and SYDVKM. J lost 5 bases, V lost 5 bases, and 13 bases had no gene match. The CDR3 sequence is 17 residues long. The CDR3 sequence is CASSTGQGYGGDQPQHF. The CDR3 nucleotides are TGTGCCAGCAGTACGGGACAGGGATACGGGGGCGATCAGCCCCAGCATTTT. The whole variable domain, remainder taken from reference TRBV28 and TRBJ1-5, is DVKVTQSSRYLVKRTGEKVFLECVQDMDHENMFWYRQDPGLGLRLIYFSYDVKMKEKGDIPEGYSVSREKKERFSLILESASTNQTSMYLCASSTGQGYGGDQPQHFGDGTRLSIL.